This entry concerns a single T cell receptor (beta chain). Its specificity is unknown. This entry comes from a study of cytomegalovirus exposure and HLA in healthy donors. Study findings and constraints: Several V segments, TRBV6-2 and TRBV6-3 among them, could not be told apart and were dropped. HLA alleles were associated with 15,000 to 20,000 TCR beta sequences in a later analysis at 0.05 false discovery rate. Sequence variants that were highly shared formed a cluster that was likely a sequencing artifact.

The primer mix had 60 Vbeta and 13 Jbeta primers. Some clones are missing from TCRdb's copy, which holds only in-frame ones; the method was immunoSEQ multiplex PCR. The sample totals some 140,000 clones; its top ten clones hold 2%. CDR3 length: 13 residues. CDR1 is SQVTM, CDR2 ANQGSEA, per germline. V lost 4 bases and J 0 bases, leaving 7 bases between the germline ends. This chain links TRBV29-1 with TRBJ1-5; D call uncertain. The specimen was PBMCs. The TCR was taken from a woman aged 60-75 years in good health and CMV-seronegative. The CDR3 loop reads CSVGSDSNQPQHF. For the CDR3, the DNA is TGCAGCGTTGGCAGTGATAGCAATCAGCCCCAGCATTTT.